Given below is one TCR beta chain in context. This clonotype has a count of ten or more. This receptor's antigen is unknown. No clone much larger than this one lies a single base away; base qualities are absent. This entry comes from a study of T cell repertoires in cytomegalovirus infection (dated by TCRdb to the late 2010s). Describing the broader study: Donor HLA type was relevant to the analysis, as public TCR beta signatures indicated carriage of CMV infection together with the matching HLA type. Paper-wide results and their limitations: In both this cohort and an independent cohort of 350 or so donors, the cumulative frequency of public TCR beta family members distinguished carriers of CMV infection plus the relevant HLA type. In the ex vivo response, HLA-C-restricted CMV-specific TCR beta clonotypes were dominant, and in two of eight donors the single most frequent clonotype came from this HLA-C-restricted group.

Sequencing instrument: Illumina HiSeq 1500. TCRdb reprocessing: public reads trimmed at Q25 with fastp, clones called with MiXCR, in-frame beta chains kept. Identical CDR3 protein sequences are pooled into one entry, listed with their most common genes and DNA. The sample contains fewer than 550,000 distinct CDR3 sequences, approximately 10% of them found a single time. Of the sample, roughly a tenth is held by the ten largest clones. The junction carries 11 bases between V and J, which are trimmed by 6 bases and 0 bases respectively. The CDR3 starts with the cysteine, ends with the phenylalanine, and has 13 residues. Solely the CDR3 DNA is kept, with 39 bases framed from the first base. As encoded in the germline V gene, CDR1 is SQVTM while CDR2 is ANQGSEA.

The clonotype comes from a human donor in good health (CMV status not recorded). Some clones in this sample may be carry-over from other donors' samples. The chain is encoded by TRBV29-1 joined to TRBJ1-1, with the D gene call left open. The sequenced material came from PBMCs. The sequenced DNA is TGCAGCGTGGAGGACGGCATGAACACTGAAGCTTTCTTT. Its translation reads: CSVEDGMNTEAFF.